Shown below are 31 T cell receptor beta chains from a single sample sequenced in a study of T cells in Graves' hyperthyroidism and ophthalmopathy. TCR beta CDR3 region amplification was performed from RNA transcripts. When the TCR CDR3 underwent first-round RT-PCR, the HTBI primer set was used. TCRdb passed the multiplex PCR reads through MiXCR, listing each CDR3 protein once. The sample records a few hundred thousand distinct CDR3 sequences, 22% being singletons. The sequenced sample consisted of blood. These receptors came from a man under 40 with Graves' ophthalmopathy.

This clonotype was observed a handful of times. The V and J genes are TRBV5-1 and TRBJ1-1; TRBD1 might be the D (5 bases). The V end was cut by 5 bases, the J end by 9 bases, with 11 bases between. The CDR3 loop spans 11 amino acids. CDR1 and CDR2 from the germline V gene are SGHRS and YFSETQ. The CDR3 DNA is TGCGCCAGCAGATCTGGACAAAAAGCTTTCTTT. Amino acids: CASRSGQKAFF.

This clonotype was seen more than once but under ten times. The V gene is TRBV5-1, the J gene TRBJ1-4; maybe TRBD1 (6 bases). Deletions cut 4 bases from V and 5 bases from J, with 12 bases between. Germline V CDR1 and CDR2: SGHRS, YFSETQ. This CDR3 is 14 amino acids long. Here the CDR3 DNA reads TGCGCCAGCAGCCTGAGGGGGGGGAATGAAAAACTGTTTTTT. Its translation is CASSLRGGNEKLFF.

Ten or more counts support this clonotype. The V and J genes are TRBV30 and TRBJ1-4; D possibly corresponds to TRBD1 (5 bases). The CDR3 has 15 amino acids. Germline CDR1 is GTSNPN and CDR2 is SVGIG (reference sequence). The V and J ends lost 2 bases and 7 bases respectively, with 17 bases between them. The DNA of the CDR3 is TGTGCCTGGAGTCCGATCTCACCGGGGGGTGAAAAACTGTTTTTT. This translates into CAWSPISPGGEKLFF.

This clonotype was counted only a few times. The J gene is TRBJ2-1, the V gene TRBV19, with 11 bases aligning to TRBD2. Germline CDR1 is LNHDA and CDR2 is SQIVND (reference sequence). J was trimmed by 4 bases and V by 4 bases; bases with no gene match: 6. The CDR3 is made up of 16 amino acids. The DNA for the CDR3 is TGTGCCAGTAGTACCTCCGGGACTAGCGGATACAATGAGCAGTTCTTC. It is translated as CASSTSGTSGYNEQFF.

The chain links TRBV25-1 to TRBJ2-6; D possibly corresponds to TRBD1 (5 bases). CDR1 is MGHDK and CDR2 is SYGVNS in the germline V gene. Trimming shortened V by 2 bases and J by 9 bases, and 14 bases separated the two germline ends. This CDR3 region has 15 residues. The DNA of the CDR3 is TGTGCCAGCAGTGAACCAGGGTTTGGGAACAACGTCCTGACTTTC. Amino acid sequence: CASSEPGFGNNVLTF.

This clonotype was seen repeatedly, ten times or more. The chain combines TRBV28 with TRBJ1-6; D ambiguous. The length of the CDR3 is 15 residues. V was cut by 6 bases and J by 3 bases, with 12 bases left in between. Germline CDR1 MDHEN, CDR2 SYDVKM. The CDR3 here is CASREVGVYNSPLHF. The CDR3 DNA sequence: TGTGCCAGCAGGGAGGTCGGGGTCTATAATTCACCCCTCCACTTT.

The J gene is TRBJ2-7, the V gene TRBV20-1, with TRBD2 identical over 11 bases. CDR1 is DFQATT and CDR2 is SNEGSKA in the germline V gene (reference sequence). This CDR3 contains 15 residues. Germline trimming cut 4 bases from V and 6 bases from J; bases unmatched to any gene: 11. CDR3 protein: CSAKTGTSGYSEQYF. The CDR3 DNA follows: TGCAGTGCTAAGACCGGGACTAGCGGCTACAGCGAGCAGTACTTC.

This clonotype turned up a few times. V and J are TRBV4-2 and TRBJ2-7; TRBD1 matches at 9 bases. Germline V gives CDR1 LGHNA, CDR2 YNFKEQ. The CDR3 runs 16 residues. V lost 1 base, J lost 0 bases, and 4 bases stayed unmatched. The CDR3 coding sequence is TGTGCCAGCAGCCAAGTTTCGACAGGGGGCTCCTACGAGCAGTACTTC. Translated, it gives CASSQVSTGGSYEQYF.

The V and J genes are TRBV29-1 and TRBJ2-7; D possibly uses TRBD1 or TRBD2 (6 bases each). The CDR3 runs 13 residues. The V gene lost 3 bases and the J gene lost 4 bases, with 13 bases spanning the gap. Germline V gene lookup returns CDR1 SQVTM and CDR2 ANQGSEA. CDR3 DNA: TGCAGCGTTGACAACGGGGGCCGATACGAGCAGTACTTC. Translating gives CSVDNGGRYEQYF.

This clonotype was picked up many times. This sequence joins TRBV6-5 and TRBJ1-1, with D tentatively TRBD1 (5 bases). The germline V gene encodes CDR1 MNHEY and CDR2 SVGAGI. The CDR3 covers 14 residues. Trimming shortened V by 0 bases and J by 4 bases, and 9 bases separated the two germline ends. The CDR3 reads CASSYSSGATEAFF. The DNA of the CDR3 is TGTGCCAGCAGTTACTCGAGCGGGGCCACTGAAGCTTTCTTT.

CDR3 amino acids: CASSLVGIQLDEQYF. In DNA form, the CDR3 reads TGTGCCAGCAGCTTAGTTGGCATACAGTTGGACGAGCAGTACTTC. The chain combines TRBV7-2 with TRBJ2-7; D remains ambiguous. Per the germline V gene, CDR1 is SGHTA and CDR2 is FQGNSA. The CDR3 totals 15 residues. Trimming left V 1 base short and J 5 bases short, with 15 bases between.

This clonotype was recorded at least ten times. The chain couples TRBV18 to TRBJ2-5; no definite D call. This CDR3 has 13 amino acids. Trimming took off 4 bases at V and 1 base at J, with 7 bases between the two ends. Germline V gene sequence: CDR1 KGHSH, CDR2 LQKENI. The DNA of the CDR3 is TGTGCCAGCTCACTTAGTTTCCAAGAGACCCAGTACTTC. This gives the protein CASSLSFQETQYF.

This clonotype was seen only a few times. The rearrangement uses TRBV27 and TRBJ2-7; 9 bases align to TRBD1. The CDR3 spans 16 residues. V dropped 5 bases and J dropped 8; count of bases not matched to a gene: 16. The germline V gene encodes CDR1 MNHEY and CDR2 SMNVEV (reference sequence). The CDR3 coding sequence is TGTGCCAGCAGTCCCCTGGGCCGGGACAGGGTGGGTAAGCAGTACTTC. Translating gives CASSPLGRDRVGKQYF.

There are many counts of this clonotype. The rearrangement uses TRBV20-1 and TRBJ1-5; a possible D gene is TRBD1 (5 bases). CDR1 and CDR2 (germline): DFQATT, SNEGSKA (reference sequence). The CDR3 length is 15 residues. Trimming left V 1 base short and J 0 bases short, with 10 bases between. The chain's CDR3 is CSARVGGNSNQPQHF. As DNA, the CDR3 is TGCAGTGCTAGAGTTGGGGGTAATAGCAATCAGCCCCAGCATTTT.

This chain uses TRBV20-1 with TRBJ2-5; a weak D match, TRBD1 (6 bases). Looked up from germline, CDR1 is DFQATT and CDR2 is SNEGSKA (reference sequence). This CDR3 spans 14 amino acids. The V and J ends lost 2 bases and 5 bases respectively, with 15 bases between them. CDR3 DNA sequence: TGCAGTGCTAGAAGGGCAGGGGTACTGGAGACCCAGTACTTC. It specifies CSARRAGVLETQYF.

The chain uses TRBV12-3 or TRBV12-4 and TRBJ2-4, with D perhaps assigned TRBD1 or TRBD2 (5 bases each). The germline V and J ends were trimmed by 2 bases and 3 bases, with 17 bases remaining between them. The CDR3 length is 17 residues. CDR3 in amino acids: CASSLRGRDRDKNIQYF. As DNA, the CDR3 is TGTGCCAGCAGTTTAAGGGGCAGGGACCGGGACAAAAACATTCAGTACTTC.

V is TRBV5-1 and J is TRBJ2-1; 10 nucleotides align to TRBD1. Germline V CDR1 and CDR2: SGHRS, YFSETQ. The ends lost 4 bases at V and 6 bases at J; junction bases unmatched: 10. This CDR3 is built from 16 residues. The CDR3 protein is CASSRGQGGGSNEQFF. CDR3 in DNA: TGCGCCAGCAGCAGAGGACAGGGGGGGGGAAGCAATGAGCAGTTCTTC. Combining the CDR3 with reference TRBV5-1 and TRBJ2-1 gives the whole variable domain KAGVTQTPRYLIKTRGQQVTLSCSPISGHRSVSWYQQTPGQGLQFLFEYFSETQRNKGNFPGRFSGRQFSNSRSEMNVSTLELGDSALYLCASSRGQGGGSNEQFFGPGTRLTVL.

There are a few counts of this clonotype. This chain connects TRBV15 to TRBJ2-1; TRBD2 is a possible D gene (5 bases). This CDR3 has 19 amino acids. With 2 bases removed from V and 0 bases from J, the gap between germline ends came to 20 bases. Germline values: CDR1 LNHNV, CDR2 YYDKDF (reference sequence). Here the CDR3 DNA reads TGTGCCACCAGCAGAATCTGGTTTAGCGACAAGAGCTCCTACAATGAGCAGTTCTTC. This translates into CATSRIWFSDKSSYNEQFF.

The V gene is TRBV11-2, the J gene TRBJ2-7; 9 bases align to TRBD2. V dropped 3 bases and J dropped 7; count of bases not matched to a gene: 4. Germline-derived CDR1 and CDR2 are SGHAT and FQNNGV. The CDR3 runs to 13 residues. The CDR3 region is CASSFGTSPEQYF. CDR3 bases: TGTGCCAGCAGCTTTGGGACTAGCCCTGAGCAGTACTTC.

J is TRBJ2-7 and V is TRBV24-1, with 8 bases lining up with TRBD1. This CDR3 region has 15 residues. The V gene end was trimmed by 2 bases and the J gene end by 2 bases; junction bases not matched to a gene: 4. Germline CDR1 is KGHDR and CDR2 is SFDVKD. The CDR3, as DNA: TGTGCCACCAGTGATTCCGGGACAGGAACCTACGAGCAGTACTTC. Translating it yields CATSDSGTGTYEQYF.

J is TRBJ2-7 and V is TRBV7-9, with TRBD2 matching 9 bases. The V gene's germline CDR1 is SEHNR and CDR2 FQNEAQ (reference sequence). This CDR3 is built from 12 residues. With V trimmed by 3 bases and J by 9 bases, 3 bases remained unmatched. CDR3 protein: CASSFSTSGQYF. The CDR3 coding sequence is TGTGCCAGCAGCTTCTCGACTAGCGGGCAGTACTTC.

The sample holds many counts of this clonotype. V usage is TRBV3-1 and J usage is TRBJ1-4; D might be TRBD1 (6 bases). Germline assignment: CDR1 LGHDT and CDR2 YNNKEL (reference sequence). The CDR3 contains 15 residues. Trimming shortened V by 1 base and J by 8 bases, and 14 bases separated the two germline ends. The CDR3 spells CASSQGRGVGEKLFF. The CDR3 DNA sequence: TGTGCCAGCAGCCAAGGAAGGGGGGTTGGGGAAAAACTGTTTTTT.

In this sample, this clonotype turned up a few times. V usage is TRBV9 and J usage is TRBJ2-1, with 9 nucleotides matching TRBD1. Looked up from germline, CDR1 is SGDLS and CDR2 is YYNGEE. The J segment lost 7 bases and the V segment lost 4 bases, leaving 9 bases of the junction unmatched. This CDR3 has 15 residues. Here the CDR3 DNA reads TGTGCCAGCAGCCCTGGGCCGACAGGGGGTAATGAGCAGTTCTTC. Its protein is CASSPGPTGGNEQFF.

The V and J genes are TRBV10-3 and TRBJ2-3; TRBD2 aligns across 16 bases. Germline V lookup: CDR1 ENHRY, CDR2 SYGVKD. The CDR3 is 17 residues long. Unmatched junction bases numbered 5, after V lost 4 bases and J lost 4 bases. The CDR3 sequence: CAISGPGLAGGPDTQYF. CDR3 coding DNA: TGTGCCATCAGTGGCCCGGGACTAGCGGGAGGGCCAGATACGCAGTATTTT.

Many counts were recorded for this clonotype. The chain combines TRBV29-1 with TRBJ2-7; TRBD1 matches 9 bases. CDR1 is SQVTM and CDR2 is ANQGSEA in the germline V gene. V lost 5 bases to trimming and J lost 3 bases; unmatched junction nucleotides: 8. The CDR3 covers 14 residues. The CDR3 bases are TGCAGCGTTCAAAAAAGGACAGGGGACTACGAGCAGTACTTC. The encoded protein is CSVQKRTGDYEQYF.

In its sample, this clonotype was seen many times. CDR3 residues: CSAPYGTRETQYF. For the CDR3, the DNA is TGCAGTGCTCCGTACGGGACCCGGGAGACCCAGTACTTC. This rearrangement joins TRBV20-1 to TRBJ2-5; possibly TRBD1 or TRBD2 for D (5 bases each). Trimming cost V 5 bases and J 5 bases, with 15 bases left between them. This CDR3 contains 13 residues. Germline assignment: CDR1 DFQATT and CDR2 SNEGSKA (reference sequence).

With respect to this clonotype: Just one base apart from a much larger clone, this may be a read error. This chain uses TRBV11-2 with TRBJ1-1; no firm D call. V was clipped by 5 bases and J by 2 bases, with 15 bases between them. Germline CDR1 reads SGHAT; CDR2 reads FQNNGV. The CDR3 consists of 15 residues. The CDR3 is CASSEEGMANTEAFF. CDR3 sequence (DNA): TGTGCCAGCAGCGAAGAAGGGATGGCAAACACTGAAGCTTTCTTT.

This clonotype was counted a single time. This may be a read error, as it is one base from a much larger clone. The V gene is TRBV28, the J gene TRBJ2-7; D remains unclear. The germline gives CDR1 MDHEN, CDR2 SYDVKM. V was clipped by 3 bases and J by 4 bases, with 10 bases between them. The CDR3 runs to 13 residues. CDR3 protein: CASSFWESYEQYF. The CDR3 DNA follows: TGTGCCAGCAGTTTTTGGGAAAGTTACGAGCAGTACTTC.

A few counts support this clonotype. V and J are TRBV6-9 and TRBJ1-6; D gene uncertain. The V and J ends lost 4 bases and 9 bases respectively, with 10 bases between them. This CDR3 has 13 amino acids. Germline CDR1 and CDR2: MNHGY and SVAAGI. The CDR3 loop reads CASSFSVLSPLHF. For the CDR3, the DNA is TGTGCCAGCAGTTTTTCGGTCCTTTCACCCCTCCACTTT.

Concerning this clonotype itself: One base away lies a much larger clone, so this may be a sequencing read error. The chain combines TRBV6-1 with TRBJ1-5, with 9 bases fitting TRBD1. Trimming at V came to 4 bases and at J to 0 bases, leaving 10 bases not matched to a gene. This CDR3 contains 18 residues. The germline gives CDR1 MNHNS, CDR2 SASEGT. The CDR3 sequence: CASSGPGQGIYSNQPQHF. CDR3 DNA sequence: TGTGCCAGCAGTGGACCGGGACAGGGAATTTATAGCAATCAGCCCCAGCATTTT.

This clonotype was seen more than once but under ten times. This chain joins TRBV7-9 and TRBJ1-1, with 10 positions matching TRBD1. With 4 bases clipped from V and 2 bases from J, the junction kept 4 bases outside the gene matches. Germline CDR1 and CDR2: SEHNR and FQNEAQ (reference sequence). This CDR3 has 15 residues. The CDR3 bases are TGTGCCAGCAGCTCTCGACAGGGGGCTAACACTGAAGCTTTCTTT. Encoded protein: CASSSRQGANTEAFF. Supplemented by reference TRBV7-9 and TRBJ1-1, the full variable domain reads DTGVSQNPRHKITKRGQNVTFRCDPISEHNRLYWYRQTLGQGPEFLTYFQNEAQLEKSRLLSDRFSAERPKGSFSTLEIQRTEQGDSAMYLCASSSRQGANTEAFFGQGTRLTVV.